One sample yielded the 6 T cell receptor beta chains listed below, sequenced in a study of cytomegalovirus exposure and HLA in healthy donors. Clones were sequenced by immunoSEQ multiplex PCR, and TCRdb holds only the in-frame ones, with some missing. The table includes 150,000 or so clones, approximately 80% detected once. Sample: PBMCs. The source is a man aged 25 to 40 in good health and CMV-seropositive.

The CDR3 region has the DNA TGTGCCAGCAGTTACTATAGCGGGGCCTACAATGAGCAGTTCTTC. This encodes CASSYYSGAYNEQFF. The chain couples TRBV6-5 to TRBJ2-1; 8 bases agree with TRBD2. The germline V gene encodes CDR1 MNHEY and CDR2 SVGAGI. Trimming at V came to 1 base and at J to 2 bases, leaving 1 base not matched to a gene. CDR3 length: 15 residues.

This chain links TRBV5-1 with TRBJ2-1; 14 bases fit TRBD2. Unmatched junction bases numbered 6, after V lost 4 bases and J lost 9 bases. From germline, CDR1 is SGHRS and CDR2 YFSETQ. The CDR3 covers 15 residues. CDR3 nucleotides: TGCGCCAGCAGCCCCGGACTAGCGGGGGGAGGTGAGCAGTTCTTC. Translation gives CASSPGLAGGGEQFF.

This clone was detected a few times. The chain combines TRBV23-1 with TRBJ2-7; the D gene is possibly TRBD1 (6 bases). TRBV23-1 is an ORF; its function is uncertain. This CDR3 contains 14 residues. Trimming cost V 4 bases and J 2 bases, with 12 bases left between them. The CDR3 spells CASSPTGDPYEQYF. For the CDR3, the DNA is TGCGCCAGCAGTCCGACAGGTGACCCCTACGAGCAGTACTTC.

The J gene is TRBJ1-2, the V gene TRBV7-3; 9 bases agree with TRBD1. Per the germline V gene, CDR1 is SGHTA and CDR2 is FQGTGA. The CDR3 length is 15 residues. V dropped 1 base and J dropped 10; count of bases not matched to a gene: 10. The CDR3: CASSLRAGQGSDYTF. CDR3 bases: TGTGCCAGCAGCTTAAGAGCGGGACAGGGAAGTGACTACACCTTC.

This clone is a singleton in its sample. The genes are TRBV5-6 and TRBJ2-7; D is uncertain. V lost 2 bases, J lost 4 bases, and 10 bases lay in between. In germline, CDR1 is SGHDT, CDR2 YYEEEE. This CDR3 has 13 amino acids. The CDR3 reads CASSLYSPYEQYF. The CDR3 nucleotides read TGTGCCAGCAGCTTATACTCACCGTACGAGCAGTACTTC.

This chain joins TRBV4-3 and TRBJ1-6; 7 bases match TRBD1. The CDR3 is 15 residues long. The J segment lost 8 bases and the V segment lost 1 base, leaving 5 bases of the junction unmatched. Germline assignment: CDR1 LGHNA and CDR2 YSLEER. This CDR3 reads CASSQGRTGYSPLHF. The CDR3, as DNA: TGCGCCAGCAGCCAAGGGAGGACAGGATATTCACCCCTCCACTTT.